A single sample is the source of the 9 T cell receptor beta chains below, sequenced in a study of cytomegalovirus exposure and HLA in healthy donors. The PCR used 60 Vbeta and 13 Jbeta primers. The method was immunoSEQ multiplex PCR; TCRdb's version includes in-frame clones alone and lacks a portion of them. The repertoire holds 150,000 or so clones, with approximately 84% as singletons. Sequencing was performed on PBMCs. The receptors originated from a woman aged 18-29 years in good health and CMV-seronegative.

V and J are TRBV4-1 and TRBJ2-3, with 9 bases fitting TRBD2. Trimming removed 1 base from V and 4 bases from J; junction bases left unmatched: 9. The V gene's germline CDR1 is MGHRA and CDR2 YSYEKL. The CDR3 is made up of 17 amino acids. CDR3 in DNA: TGCGCCAGCAGCCAAGGTCGAGGCGGGGGGGCCGCAGATACGCAGTATTTT. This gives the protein CASSQGRGGGAADTQYF.

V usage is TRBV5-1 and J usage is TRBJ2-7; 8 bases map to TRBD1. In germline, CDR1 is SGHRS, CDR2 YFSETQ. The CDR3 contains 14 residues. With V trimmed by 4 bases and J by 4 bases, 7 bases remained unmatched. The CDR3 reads CASSLDRGGYEQYF. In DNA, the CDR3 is TGCGCCAGCAGCCTTGACAGGGGTGGGTACGAGCAGTACTTC. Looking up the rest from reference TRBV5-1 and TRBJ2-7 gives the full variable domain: KAGVTQTPRYLIKTRGQQVTLSCSPISGHRSVSWYQQTPGQGLQFLFEYFSETQRNKGNFPGRFSGRQFSNSRSEMNVSTLELGDSALYLCASSLDRGGYEQYFGPGTRLTVT.

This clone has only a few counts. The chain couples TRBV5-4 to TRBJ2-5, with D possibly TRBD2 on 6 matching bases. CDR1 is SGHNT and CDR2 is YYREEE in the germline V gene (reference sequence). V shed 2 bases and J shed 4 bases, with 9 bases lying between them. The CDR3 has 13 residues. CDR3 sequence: CASSFRLGETQYF. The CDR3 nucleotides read TGTGCCAGCAGCTTCCGACTAGGAGAGACCCAGTACTTC.

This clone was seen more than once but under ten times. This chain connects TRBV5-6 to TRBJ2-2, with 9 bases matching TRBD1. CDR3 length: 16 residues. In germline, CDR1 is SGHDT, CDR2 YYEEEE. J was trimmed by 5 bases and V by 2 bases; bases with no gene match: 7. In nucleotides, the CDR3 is TGTGCCAGCAGCTTTTTCGGGACAGGGTGGACCGGGGAGCTGTTTTTT. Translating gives CASSFFGTGWTGELFF.

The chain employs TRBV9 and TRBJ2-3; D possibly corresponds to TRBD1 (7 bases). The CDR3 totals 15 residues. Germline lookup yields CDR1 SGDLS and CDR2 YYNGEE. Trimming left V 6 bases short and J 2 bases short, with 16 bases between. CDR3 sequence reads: CASTRGAGDTDTQYF. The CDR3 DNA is TGTGCCAGCACCAGGGGGGCAGGGGACACAGATACGCAGTATTTT.

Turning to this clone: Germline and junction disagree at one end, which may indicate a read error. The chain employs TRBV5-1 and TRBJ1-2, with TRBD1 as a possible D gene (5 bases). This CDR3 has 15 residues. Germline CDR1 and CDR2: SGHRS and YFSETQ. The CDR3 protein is CASSQESAGYYGYTF. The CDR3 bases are TGCGCCAGCAGCCAAGAATCCGCAGGGTACTACGGCTACACCTTC.

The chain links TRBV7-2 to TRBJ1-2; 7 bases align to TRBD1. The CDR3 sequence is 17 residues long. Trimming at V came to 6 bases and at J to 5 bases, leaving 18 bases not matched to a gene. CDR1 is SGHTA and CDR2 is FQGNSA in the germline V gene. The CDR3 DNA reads TGTGCCAGCAGACCCGGGGGTCAAGGGGGCGCAGGGTATGGCTACACCTTC. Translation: CASRPGGQGGAGYGYTF.

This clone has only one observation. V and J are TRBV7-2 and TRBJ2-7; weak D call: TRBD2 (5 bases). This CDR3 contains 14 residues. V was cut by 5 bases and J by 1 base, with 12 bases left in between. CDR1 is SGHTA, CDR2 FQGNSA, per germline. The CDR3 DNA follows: TGTGCCAGCAGCCCCGGAGGCCTTTCCTACGAGCAGTACTTC. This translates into CASSPGGLSYEQYF.

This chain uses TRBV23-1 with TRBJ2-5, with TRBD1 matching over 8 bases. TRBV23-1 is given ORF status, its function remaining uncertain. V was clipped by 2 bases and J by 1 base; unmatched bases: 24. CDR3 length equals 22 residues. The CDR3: CASSQALPDREVGLSPQETQYF. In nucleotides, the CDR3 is TGCGCCAGCAGTCAAGCACTACCGGACAGGGAGGTCGGCTTGTCCCCCCAAGAGACCCAGTACTTC.